Following are 27 T cell receptor beta chains from one sample sequenced in a study of T cell responses to AZD1222 COVID-19 vaccine. Profiled with immunoSEQ multiplex PCR; TCRdb holds only in-frame clones, not every one. The sample holds around 100,000 clones, roughly 89% seen once. The input for sequencing was peripheral blood, taken on day 0 of AZD1222 vaccination. The receptors come from an adult in good health.

Note on this clone: Other DNA sequences from this sample encode an identical CDR3 as well. The chain has TRBV5-1 and TRBJ1-4; D unclear. Germline V lookup: CDR1 SGHRS, CDR2 YFSETQ. The CDR3 extends over 14 amino acids. V lost 1 base and J lost 0, with 4 bases in between. Written as DNA, the CDR3 is TGCGCCAGCAGCTTGACCACAACTAATGAAAAACTGTTTTTT. Translated, it gives CASSLTTTNEKLFF.

This chain joins TRBV21-1 and TRBJ1-2; the DNA was not used to check the table's D call, TRBD1. TRBV21-1 is an annotated pseudogene. The CDR3 contains 14 residues. This CDR3 is CASSKEDTNYGYTF. The DNA of the CDR3 is TGTGCCAGCAGCAAAGAGGACACCAACTATGGCTACACCTTC.

V and J are TRBV5-4 and TRBJ1-3; the match to TRBD1 covers 7 bases. The CDR3 covers 16 residues. The ends lost 2 bases at V and 0 bases at J; junction bases unmatched: 5. Germline lookup yields CDR1 SGHNT and CDR2 YYREEE (reference sequence). The CDR3 spells CASSLPQGTSGNTIYF. In DNA, the CDR3 is TGTGCCAGCAGCTTACCACAGGGGACCTCTGGAAACACCATATATTTT.

The chain joins TRBV5-1 to TRBJ2-7; no clear D. Trimming cost V 1 base and J 4 bases, with 9 bases left between them. There are 13 residues in the CDR3. Germline V gene sequence: CDR1 SGHRS, CDR2 YFSETQ. The CDR3 loop reads CASSLRLGYEQYF. CDR3 sequence (DNA): TGCGCCAGCAGCTTGCGGCTTGGATACGAGCAGTACTTC.

The count of this clone is one. Germline and junction disagree at one end, which may indicate a read error. The V and J genes are TRBV28 and TRBJ2-2, with 9 bases aligning to TRBD2. The CDR3 length is 14 residues. Germline assignment: CDR1 MDHEN and CDR2 SYDVKM. CDR3 sequence reads: CAREAGGPHRGAVF. For the CDR3, the DNA is TGTGCCAGGGAAGCGGGAGGACCCCACCGGGGAGCTGTTTTT.

The chain links TRBV18 to TRBJ1-2, with TRBD1 matching over 8 bases. Germline CDR1 and CDR2: KGHSH and LQKENI. The CDR3 is made up of 13 amino acids. Losses at the gene ends were 0 bases for V and 8 bases for J; bases not matched to a gene: 2. Written as DNA, the CDR3 is TGTGCCAGCTCACCACCGGACAGGGCAGGCTACACCTTC. Its translation is CASSPPDRAGYTF.

CDR3 nucleotide sequence: TGTGCCAGCACTGGACAGGGTGAATCACCCCTCCACTTT. This translates into CASTGQGESPLHF. The V and J genes are TRBV2 and TRBJ1-6; 8 nucleotides match TRBD1. The germline CDR1 and CDR2 sequences are SNHLY and FYNNEI. This CDR3 is built from 13 residues. V lost 7 bases and J lost 10; bases outside the gene matches: 6.

This sequence joins TRBV11-2 and TRBJ2-3; 12 bases line up with TRBD2. Trimming cost V 2 bases and J 6 bases; bases outside gene matches: 6. Germline assignment: CDR1 SGHAT and CDR2 FQNNGV. The CDR3 loop spans 16 amino acids. This CDR3 is CASSLLTSGRRDTQYF. The CDR3 nucleotides are TGTGCCAGCAGCTTACTCACTAGCGGGAGGCGGGATACGCAGTATTTT.

This clone was counted a single time. The chain couples TRBV5-1 to TRBJ1-4, with 9 bases aligning to TRBD1. The CDR3 is 15 amino acids. Trimming removed 0 bases from V and 8 bases from J; junction bases left unmatched: 5. Germline lookup yields CDR1 SGHRS and CDR2 YFSETQ. The CDR3 region is CASSLATGQGEKLFF. As DNA, the CDR3 is TGCGCCAGCAGCTTGGCGACCGGACAGGGGGAAAAACTGTTTTTT.

The chain employs TRBV28 and TRBJ2-7; D is ambiguous. The germline gives CDR1 MDHEN, CDR2 SYDVKM. With 8 bases removed from V and 12 bases from J, the gap between germline ends came to 14 bases. This CDR3 has 10 residues. CDR3 DNA: TGTGCCAGCGGACCGGGCCCAGGGTACTTC. Amino acid sequence: CASGPGPGYF. Based on the CDR3 plus reference TRBV28 and TRBJ2-7, the full variable domain is DVKVTQSSRYLVKRTGEKVFLECVQDMDHENMFWYRQDPGLGLRLIYFSYDVKMKEKGDIPEGYSVSREKKERFSLILESASTNQTSMYLCASGPGPGYFGPGTRLTVT.

This chain uses TRBV28 with TRBJ2-7, with D unclear. The CDR3 is 12 amino acids. The V and J ends lost 8 bases and 2 bases respectively, with 10 bases between them. The germline CDR1 and CDR2 sequences are MDHEN and SYDVKM. The CDR3 loop is CASARTTYEQYF. CDR3 nucleotides: TGTGCCAGCGCTAGAACCACCTACGAGCAGTACTTC.

This clone was seen a single time. The gene calls are TRBV10-3 and TRBJ2-1; 10 bases align to TRBD1. The CDR3 extends over 14 amino acids. Germline V gene lookup returns CDR1 ENHRY and CDR2 SYGVKD. The J segment lost 8 bases and the V segment lost 4 bases, leaving 5 bases of the junction unmatched. The CDR3 DNA reads TGTGCCATCAGTGTTGGACAGGGGGTCTATGAGCAGTTCTTC. Translation: CAISVGQGVYEQFF.

V is TRBV18 and J is TRBJ2-7; D gene unclear. The V end was cut by 2 bases, the J end by 0 bases, with 14 bases between. Germline CDR1 and CDR2: KGHSH and LQKENI. This CDR3 is built from 16 residues. DNA of the CDR3: TGTGCCAGCTCACCAAGATCCACCCCCCTCTCCTACGAGCAGTACTTC. Amino acid sequence: CASSPRSTPLSYEQYF.

The genes are TRBV28 and TRBJ2-3; 7 positions match TRBD2. Germline assignment: CDR1 MDHEN and CDR2 SYDVKM. Unmatched junction bases numbered 1, after V lost 0 bases and J lost 1 base. This CDR3 region has 15 residues. The CDR3 DNA reads TGTGCCAGCAGTTTATGGGCGGGGGGCACAGATACGCAGTATTTT. Translating it yields CASSLWAGGTDTQYF.

The chain has TRBV5-1 and TRBJ2-3, with TRBD2 identical over 9 bases. Trimming at V came to 3 bases and at J to 6 bases, leaving 5 bases not matched to a gene. From germline, CDR1 is SGHRS and CDR2 YFSETQ. The CDR3 extends over 14 amino acids. The CDR3: CASSSGLATDTQYF. The CDR3 coding sequence is TGCGCCAGCAGCTCAGGACTAGCGACGGATACGCAGTATTTT.

The chain joins TRBV11-1 to TRBJ2-1; possibly TRBD1 for D (5 bases). Trimming removed 2 bases from V and 8 bases from J, with 10 bases in between. Germline CDR1 is SGHAT and CDR2 is FQDESV (reference sequence). The CDR3 runs to 13 residues. The CDR3 loop reads CASSLPGSDEQFF. CDR3 coding DNA: TGTGCCAGCAGCTTACCAGGGTCAGATGAGCAGTTCTTC.

This chain links TRBV5-1 with TRBJ1-2, with D perhaps TRBD1 (6 bases). Trimming removed 4 bases from V and 5 bases from J, with 27 bases in between. Germline V gene data show CDR1 as SGHRS and CDR2 as YFSETQ. CDR3 length: 18 amino acids. The CDR3 DNA reads as TGCGCCAGCAGCCCGGGAGACAGGCCACCCGCCGGGGGTTATGGCTACACCTTC. The encoded protein is CASSPGDRPPAGGYGYTF.

The chain employs TRBV5-4 and TRBJ1-1; 8 bases line up with TRBD1. Unmatched junction bases numbered 4, after V lost 5 bases and J lost 4 bases. The germline CDR1 and CDR2 sequences are SGHNT and YYREEE (reference sequence). This CDR3 is 13 amino acids long. This CDR3 is CASRLQGGTEAFF. In DNA form, the CDR3 reads TGTGCCAGCAGGTTACAGGGGGGCACTGAAGCTTTCTTT.

This chain connects TRBV10-3 to TRBJ1-4; 8 bases map to TRBD1. The V segment lost 10 bases and the J segment 5 bases; nucleotides outside the gene matches: 9. The CDR3 has 14 amino acids. The germline gives CDR1 ENHRY, CDR2 SYGVKD. CDR3 sequence reads: CATSGTGVNEKLFF. The CDR3 DNA reads TGTGCCACCTCAGGGACAGGAGTAAATGAAAAACTGTTTTTT.

This clone appeared a single time. The genes are TRBV9 and TRBJ1-6, with no clear D. The CDR3 is 13 amino acids. Germline V gives CDR1 SGDLS, CDR2 YYNGEE. The ends were cut back, 0 bases at V and 7 bases at J, with 5 bases in the middle. The CDR3 reads CASSVEVNSPLHF. DNA of the CDR3: TGTGCCAGCAGCGTAGAGGTAAATTCACCCCTCCACTTT. The full variable domain, with the rest looked up from reference TRBV9 and TRBJ1-6, is DSGVTQTPKHLITATGQRVTLRCSPRSGDLSVYWYQQSLDQGLQFLIQYYNGEERAKGNILERFSAQQFPDLHSELNLSSLELGDSALYFCASSVEVNSPLHFGNGTRLTVT.

The chain couples TRBV6-1 to TRBJ2-4, with 7 bases matching TRBD1. This CDR3 spans 16 amino acids. V was clipped by 0 bases and J by 9 bases; unmatched bases: 11. Germline V gene lookup returns CDR1 MNHNS and CDR2 SASEGT. The CDR3: CASSEAARQGRGIQYF. For the CDR3, the DNA is TGTGCCAGCAGTGAAGCAGCCCGACAGGGAAGAGGCATTCAGTACTTC.

The chain links TRBV11-1 to TRBJ1-3; 7 positions agree with TRBD1. Looked up from germline, CDR1 is SGHAT and CDR2 is FQDESV (reference sequence). V dropped 5 bases and J dropped 2; count of bases not matched to a gene: 3. CDR3 length: 14 amino acids. Here the CDR3 DNA reads TGTGCCAGCAGCCCAGGGGGACCTGGAAACACCATATATTTT. Protein sequence: CASSPGGPGNTIYF.

This chain joins TRBV28 and TRBJ2-7; 7 bases fit TRBD1. V trimming: 0 bases; J trimming: 6 bases; junction bases outside the gene matches: 8. Looked up from germline, CDR1 is MDHEN and CDR2 is SYDVKM. The CDR3 has 15 amino acids. The CDR3 DNA follows: TGTGCCAGCAGTTTATGGACAGGGACATTAAGCGAGCAGTACTTC. This sequence encodes CASSLWTGTLSEQYF.

The chain is built from TRBV3-1 (or the pseudogene TRBV3-2) and TRBJ1-1, with D hard to call. Trimming left V 1 base short and J 11 bases short, with 17 bases between. Germline CDR1 and CDR2: LGHDT and YNNKEL (reference sequence). There are 14 residues in the CDR3. CDR3 protein: CASSQVERSRGAFF. Here the CDR3 DNA reads TGTGCCAGCAGCCAAGTGGAGCGGTCCCGAGGGGCTTTCTTT.

The V and J genes are TRBV4-3 and TRBJ1-2; the match to TRBD1 covers 8 bases. CDR1 is LGHNA and CDR2 is YSLEER in the germline V gene. The CDR3 has 14 amino acids. J lost 8 bases, V lost 0 bases, and 5 bases had no gene match. CDR3 DNA sequence: TGCGCCAGCAGCCAAGAAGGTTCAGGGGGCGGCTACACCTTC. It is translated as CASSQEGSGGGYTF.

The chain links TRBV13 to TRBJ2-5; 12 bases match TRBD2. This CDR3 is 18 amino acids long. Per germline, CDR1 PRHDT and CDR2 FYEKMQ (reference sequence). V gave up 5 bases and J gave up 6 bases; unmatched junction bases: 16. The CDR3 DNA reads TGTGCCAGCAGCCCCCGGACTAGCGGGGTTCTTAATGGGCAGACCCAGTACTTC. Protein sequence: CASSPRTSGVLNGQTQYF. The full variable domain, its missing parts supplied by reference TRBV13 and TRBJ2-5, is AAGVIQSPRHLIKEKRETATLKCYPIPRHDTVYWYQQGPGQDPQFLISFYEKMQSDKGSIPDRFSAQQFSDYHSELNMSSLELGDSALYFCASSPRTSGVLNGQTQYFGPGTRLLVL.

The chain is built from TRBV6-5 and TRBJ1-4, with D perhaps TRBD1 (6 bases). V was shortened by 2 bases and J by 5 bases, with 12 bases between the two germline ends. Germline CDR1 MNHEY, CDR2 SVGAGI. This CDR3 region has 15 residues. Here the CDR3 DNA reads TGTGCCAGCAGTTACCTCGGGACAAGCAATGAAAAACTGTTTTTT. This gives the protein CASSYLGTSNEKLFF.